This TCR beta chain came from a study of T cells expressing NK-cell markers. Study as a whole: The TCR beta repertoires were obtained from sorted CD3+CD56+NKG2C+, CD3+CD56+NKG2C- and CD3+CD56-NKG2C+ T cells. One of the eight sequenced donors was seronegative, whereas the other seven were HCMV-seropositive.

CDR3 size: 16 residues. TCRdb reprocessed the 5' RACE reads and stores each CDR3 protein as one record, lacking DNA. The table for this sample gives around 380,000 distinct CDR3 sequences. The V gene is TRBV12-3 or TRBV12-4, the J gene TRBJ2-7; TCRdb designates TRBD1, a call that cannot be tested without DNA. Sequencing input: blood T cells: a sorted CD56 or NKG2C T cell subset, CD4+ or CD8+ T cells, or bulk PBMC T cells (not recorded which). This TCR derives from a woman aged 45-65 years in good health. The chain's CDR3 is CASSLVGGLSSYEQYF.